The rows below give T cell receptor beta chains drawn from one sample of a study of blood T cell repertoires in COVID-19. Libraries were prepared by immunoSEQ multiplex PCR; TCRdb keeps only in-frame clonotypes and omits some of them. The sample lists 130,000 or so clones, approximately 90% occurring once. Input material: peripheral blood. These receptors originate from a human donor in a cohort sampled during active COVID-19. The CDR3 runs from the conserved cysteine through the conserved F or W. Fields, in order: clone size, V gene, D gene, J gene, CDR3 protein, CDR3 DNA. The D gene is left open where the match is weak. Size is stated for part of the rows, as once, few or many counts, or as a class when the clone is expanded.

abundance: NA; v_gene: TRBV5-6; d_gene: NA; j_gene: TRBJ1-5; CDR3aa: CASSWGGGGSNQPQHF; CDR3nt: TGTGCCAGCAGCTGGGGAGGGGGAGGGAGCAATCAGCCCCAGCATTTT
abundance: once; v_gene: TRBV28; d_gene: TRBD1; j_gene: TRBJ1-6; CDR3aa: CASSLDRVNSPLHF; CDR3nt: TGTGCCAGCAGTTTAGACAGGGTTAATTCACCCCTCCACTTT
abundance: NA; v_gene: TRBV29-1; d_gene: NA; j_gene: TRBJ2-7; CDR3aa: CSVVWDNSQYF; CDR3nt: TGCAGCGTTGTGTGGGACAATAGTCAGTACTTC
abundance: NA; v_gene: TRBV6-2/TRBV6-3; d_gene: TRBD2; j_gene: TRBJ2-7; CDR3aa: CASSYILAGGEQYF; CDR3nt: TGTGCCAGCAGTTACATACTAGCGGGAGGCGAGCAGTACTTC
abundance: once; v_gene: TRBV29-1; d_gene: TRBD1; j_gene: TRBJ1-1; CDR3aa: CSVEQGAYRTEAFF; CDR3nt: TGCAGCGTTGAACAGGGGGCTTACCGTACTGAAGCTTTCTTT
abundance: NA; v_gene: TRBV12-2; d_gene: NA; j_gene: TRBJ2-1; CDR3aa: CASRFLRTESSYNEQFF; CDR3nt: TGTGCAAGTCGCTTTTTAAGGACAGAGAGCTCCTACAATGAGCAGTTCTTC
abundance: once; v_gene: TRBV12-3/TRBV12-4; d_gene: NA; j_gene: TRBJ2-1; CDR3aa: CASSFSNEQFF; CDR3nt: TGTGCCAGCAGTTTCAGTAATGAGCAGTTCTTC
abundance: NA; v_gene: TRBV5-4; d_gene: NA; j_gene: TRBJ1-5; CDR3aa: CASSEDKGQPQHF; CDR3nt: TGTGCCAGCAGCGAGGATAAGGGGCAGCCCCAGCATTTT
abundance: NA; v_gene: TRBV5-1; d_gene: NA; j_gene: TRBJ1-4; CDR3aa: CASSFSGATNEKLFF; CDR3nt: TGCGCCAGCAGCTTTTCAGGGGCAACTAATGAAAAACTGTTTTTT
abundance: NA; v_gene: TRBV9; d_gene: NA; j_gene: TRBJ1-3; CDR3aa: CASSPRSAVLYANSGNTIYF; CDR3nt: TGTGCCAGCAGCCCCCGGTCCGCCGTGCTCTACGCAAACTCTGGAAACACCATATATTTT
abundance: NA; v_gene: TRBV21-1; d_gene: NA; j_gene: TRBJ2-7; CDR3aa: CASSETLGCSYEQYF; CDR3nt: TGTGCCAGCAGCGAAACACTAGGATGCTCCTACGAGCAGTACTTC
abundance: NA; v_gene: TRBV3-1/TRBV3-2; d_gene: TRBD2; j_gene: TRBJ2-7; CDR3aa: CASSRPGLGTLTPYEQYF; CDR3nt: TGTGCCAGCAGCAGGCCGGGACTAGGGACCCTAACGCCTTACGAGCAGTACTTC
abundance: NA; v_gene: TRBV28; d_gene: TRBD2; j_gene: TRBJ2-3; CDR3aa: CASSYSGRADTQYF; CDR3nt: TGTGCCAGCAGTTATAGCGGGAGGGCAGATACGCAGTATTTT
abundance: NA; v_gene: TRBV19; d_gene: NA; j_gene: TRBJ1-6; CDR3aa: CASSQGGSPLHF; CDR3nt: TGTGCCAGTAGTCAGGGAGGATCACCCCTCCACTTT
abundance: NA; v_gene: TRBV10-1; d_gene: TRBD2; j_gene: TRBJ2-7; CDR3aa: CASSESTSGGYEQYF; CDR3nt: TGCGCCAGCAGTGAGTCTACCAGCGGGGGGTACGAGCAGTACTTC
abundance: NA; v_gene: TRBV10-3; d_gene: TRBD2; j_gene: TRBJ2-7; CDR3aa: CAISSLAGVTDEQYF; CDR3nt: TGTGCCATCAGTTCACTAGCGGGAGTTACGGACGAGCAGTACTTC
abundance: NA; v_gene: TRBV9; d_gene: TRBD2; j_gene: TRBJ2-3; CDR3aa: CASSVSGRSGTDTQYF; CDR3nt: TGTGCCAGCAGCGTATCCGGGAGGTCGGGCACAGATACGCAGTATTTT
abundance: NA; v_gene: TRBV14; d_gene: TRBD2; j_gene: TRBJ2-2; CDR3aa: CASSPRGEVDSGRVTGELFF; CDR3nt: TGTGCCAGCAGCCCCAGGGGGGAGGTCGATAGCGGGAGGGTGACCGGGGAGCTGTTTTTT
abundance: NA; v_gene: TRBV28; d_gene: NA; j_gene: TRBJ1-1; CDR3aa: CASRGPTEAFF; CDR3nt: TGTGCCAGCCGAGGGCCCACTGAAGCTTTCTTT
abundance: NA; v_gene: TRBV28; d_gene: NA; j_gene: TRBJ2-1; CDR3aa: CASSLDRNEQFF; CDR3nt: TGTGCCAGCAGTCTAGACAGGAATGAGCAGTTCTTC
abundance: NA; v_gene: TRBV2; d_gene: TRBD2; j_gene: TRBJ2-1; CDR3aa: CASSGGQGPYNEQFF; CDR3nt: TGTGCCAGCTCGGGAGGTCAGGGCCCCTACAATGAGCAGTTCTTC
abundance: NA; v_gene: TRBV9; d_gene: NA; j_gene: TRBJ2-1; CDR3aa: CASSVAPGSGNEQFF; CDR3nt: TGTGCCAGCAGCGTAGCGCCGGGATCGGGAAATGAGCAGTTCTTC
abundance: NA; v_gene: TRBV2; d_gene: NA; j_gene: TRBJ1-2; CDR3aa: CASTRGSGYTF; CDR3nt: TGTGCCAGCACCCGAGGGAGTGGCTACACCTTC
abundance: NA; v_gene: TRBV20-1; d_gene: TRBD2; j_gene: TRBJ2-5; CDR3aa: CSASQRGRETQYF; CDR3nt: TGCAGTGCTAGTCAGCGGGGGCGAGAGACCCAGTACTTC
abundance: NA; v_gene: TRBV7-8; d_gene: TRBD1; j_gene: TRBJ2-5; CDR3aa: CASSRQGPTPFQETQYF; CDR3nt: TGTGCCAGCAGCCGACAGGGGCCTACCCCCTTCCAAGAGACCCAGTACTTC
abundance: NA; v_gene: TRBV5-6; d_gene: NA; j_gene: TRBJ1-1; CDR3aa: CASSLVSGTEAFF; CDR3nt: TGTGCCAGCAGCTTGGTGTCCGGCACTGAAGCTTTCTTT
abundance: NA; v_gene: TRBV25-1; d_gene: NA; j_gene: TRBJ1-1; CDR3aa: CASSGLHGIEAFF; CDR3nt: TGTGCCAGCAGTGGACTACATGGGATTGAAGCTTTCTTT
abundance: once; v_gene: TRBV2; d_gene: TRBD1; j_gene: TRBJ2-2; CDR3aa: CASTRQGAGTGELFF; CDR3nt: TGTGCCAGCACGCGGCAGGGGGCTGGCACCGGGGAGCTGTTTTTT
abundance: few; v_gene: TRBV6-6; d_gene: NA; j_gene: TRBJ1-5; CDR3aa: CASSQASIFNQPQHF; CDR3nt: TGTGCCAGCAGTCAAGCGTCGATTTTTAATCAGCCCCAGCATTTT
abundance: NA; v_gene: TRBV6-6; d_gene: NA; j_gene: TRBJ2-4; CDR3aa: CASTQTENKNIQYF; CDR3nt: TGTGCCAGCACCCAGACAGAGAACAAAAACATTCAGTACTTC
abundance: NA; v_gene: TRBV9; d_gene: NA; j_gene: TRBJ2-4; CDR3aa: CASAPGTGKNIQYF; CDR3nt: TGTGCCAGCGCGCCTGGAACGGGCAAAAACATTCAGTACTTC
abundance: NA; v_gene: TRBV19; d_gene: TRBD1; j_gene: TRBJ1-1; CDR3aa: CASSIATGLNEAFF; CDR3nt: TGTGCCAGTAGTATAGCGACAGGGCTCAATGAAGCTTTCTTT
abundance: many; v_gene: TRBV7-7; d_gene: TRBD2; j_gene: TRBJ2-2; CDR3aa: CASSPTGTSVTGELFF; CDR3nt: TGTGCTAGCAGCCCTACCGGGACTAGCGTCACCGGGGAGCTGTTTTTT
abundance: NA; v_gene: TRBV5-1; d_gene: NA; j_gene: TRBJ1-6; CDR3aa: CASSLDSHNSPLHF; CDR3nt: TGCGCCAGCAGCTTGGACAGCCATAATTCACCCCTCCACTTT
abundance: NA; v_gene: TRBV7-8; d_gene: NA; j_gene: TRBJ1-5; CDR3aa: CASSLYSGNGNQPQHF; CDR3nt: TGTGCCAGCAGCTTATACAGCGGGAACGGCAATCAGCCCCAGCATTTT
abundance: NA; v_gene: TRBV4-2; d_gene: NA; j_gene: TRBJ2-5; CDR3aa: CASSQGAGLGETQYF; CDR3nt: TGTGCCAGCAGCCAGGGGGCGGGCCTAGGAGAGACCCAGTACTTC
abundance: once; v_gene: TRBV27; d_gene: NA; j_gene: TRBJ1-1; CDR3aa: CASSLEQGLQAFF; CDR3nt: TGTGCCAGCAGTTTAGAGCAGGGCCTCCAAGCTTTCTTT
abundance: NA; v_gene: TRBV11-2; d_gene: NA; j_gene: TRBJ2-7; CDR3aa: CASSLDGAGFTYEQYF; CDR3nt: TGTGCCAGCAGCTTAGACGGAGCTGGTTTCACCTACGAGCAGTACTTC
abundance: NA; v_gene: TRBV18; d_gene: TRBD2; j_gene: TRBJ2-1; CDR3aa: CASSPSRGSSYNEQFF; CDR3nt: TGTGCCAGCTCACCATCGCGGGGGAGCTCCTACAATGAGCAGTTCTTC
abundance: NA; v_gene: TRBV4-2; d_gene: NA; j_gene: TRBJ2-7; CDR3aa: CASSQEVGRRTNYEQYF; CDR3nt: TGTGCCAGCAGCCAAGAAGTAGGCCGACGGACTAACTACGAGCAGTACTTC
abundance: once; v_gene: TRBV24-1; d_gene: TRBD1; j_gene: TRBJ2-3; CDR3aa: CATSEWDRSTDTQYF; CDR3nt: TGTGCCACCAGTGAATGGGACAGATCCACAGATACGCAGTATTTT
abundance: once; v_gene: TRBV3-1/TRBV3-2; d_gene: TRBD2; j_gene: TRBJ2-7; CDR3aa: CASSLGLAGSSSYEQYF; CDR3nt: TGTGCCAGCAGCCTAGGACTAGCGGGCTCTAGCTCCTACGAGCAGTACTTC
abundance: once; v_gene: TRBV29-1; d_gene: NA; j_gene: TRBJ2-3; CDR3aa: CSVETIDRWTSGGTDTQYF; CDR3nt: TGCAGCGTTGAAACGATCGATAGATGGACTTCAGGAGGCACAGATACGCAGTATTTT
abundance: once; v_gene: TRBV5-1; d_gene: TRBD2; j_gene: TRBJ2-5; CDR3aa: CASSLLGTSQETQYF; CDR3nt: TGCGCCAGCAGCTTGCTGGGGACTAGCCAAGAGACCCAGTACTTC
abundance: NA; v_gene: TRBV5-5; d_gene: TRBD1; j_gene: TRBJ2-6; CDR3aa: CASSSPDRGFLSGANVLTF; CDR3nt: TGTGCCAGCAGCTCCCCGGACAGGGGGTTTCTCTCTGGGGCCAACGTCCTGACTTTC
abundance: NA; v_gene: TRBV28; d_gene: TRBD1; j_gene: TRBJ2-3; CDR3aa: CASSYTSGTGGNTQYF; CDR3nt: TGTGCCAGCAGTTACACGTCCGGGACAGGGGGGAATACGCAGTATTTT
abundance: NA; v_gene: TRBV6-5; d_gene: NA; j_gene: TRBJ2-5; CDR3aa: CASSLVGETQYF; CDR3nt: TGTGCCAGCAGTCTGGTCGGAGAGACCCAGTACTTC
abundance: NA; v_gene: TRBV6-4; d_gene: NA; j_gene: TRBJ2-1; CDR3aa: CASSPAGSSYNEQFF; CDR3nt: TGTGCCAGCAGTCCAGCGGGTAGCTCCTACAATGAGCAGTTCTTC